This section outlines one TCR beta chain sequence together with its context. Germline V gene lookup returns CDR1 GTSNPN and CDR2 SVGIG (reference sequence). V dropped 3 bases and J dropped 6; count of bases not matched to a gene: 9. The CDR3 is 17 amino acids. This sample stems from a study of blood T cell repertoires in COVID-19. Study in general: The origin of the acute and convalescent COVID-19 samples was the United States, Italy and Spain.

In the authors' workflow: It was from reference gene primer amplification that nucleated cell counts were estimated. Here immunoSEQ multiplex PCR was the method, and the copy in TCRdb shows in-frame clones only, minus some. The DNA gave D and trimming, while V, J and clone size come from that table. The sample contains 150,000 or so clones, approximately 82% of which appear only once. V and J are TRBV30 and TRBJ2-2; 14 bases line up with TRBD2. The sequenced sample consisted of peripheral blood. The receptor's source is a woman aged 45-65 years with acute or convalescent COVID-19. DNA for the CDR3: TGTGCCTGGAGCCTAGGACTAGCGGGAGGATCTGCCGGGGAGCTGTTTTTT. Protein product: CAWSLGLAGGSAGELFF.